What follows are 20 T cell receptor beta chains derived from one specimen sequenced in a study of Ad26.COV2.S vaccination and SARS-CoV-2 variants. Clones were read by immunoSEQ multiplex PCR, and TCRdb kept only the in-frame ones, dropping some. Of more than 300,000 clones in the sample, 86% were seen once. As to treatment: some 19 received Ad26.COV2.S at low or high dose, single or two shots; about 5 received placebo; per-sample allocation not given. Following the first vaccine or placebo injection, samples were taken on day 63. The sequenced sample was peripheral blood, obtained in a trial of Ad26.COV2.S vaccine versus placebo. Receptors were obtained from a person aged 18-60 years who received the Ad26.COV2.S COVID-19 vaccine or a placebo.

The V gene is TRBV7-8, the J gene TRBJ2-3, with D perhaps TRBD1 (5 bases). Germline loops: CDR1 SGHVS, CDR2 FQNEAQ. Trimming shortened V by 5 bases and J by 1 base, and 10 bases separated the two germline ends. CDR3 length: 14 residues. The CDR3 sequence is CASSLDRGTDTQYF. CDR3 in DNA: TGTGCCAGCAGCCTCGACAGAGGCACAGATACGCAGTATTTT.

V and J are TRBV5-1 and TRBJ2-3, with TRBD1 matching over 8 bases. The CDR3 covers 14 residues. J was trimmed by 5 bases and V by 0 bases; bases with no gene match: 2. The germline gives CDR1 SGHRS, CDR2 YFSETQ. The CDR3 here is CASSLGTGLDTQYF. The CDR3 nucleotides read TGCGCCAGCAGCTTGGGGACAGGGTTAGATACGCAGTATTTT.

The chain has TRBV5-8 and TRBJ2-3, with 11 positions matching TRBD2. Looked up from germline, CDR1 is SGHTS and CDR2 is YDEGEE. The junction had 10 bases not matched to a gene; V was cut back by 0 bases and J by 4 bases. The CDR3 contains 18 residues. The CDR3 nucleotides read TGTGCCAGCAGCTTGGGGGGCGGGACTAGCGGCTCTGCAGATACGCAGTATTTT. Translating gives CASSLGGGTSGSADTQYF. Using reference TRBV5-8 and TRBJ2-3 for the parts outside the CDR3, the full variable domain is EAGVTQSPTHLIKTRGQQATLRCSPISGHTSVYWYQQALGLGLQFLLWYDEGEERNRGNFPPRFSGRQFPNYSSELNVNALELEDSALYLCASSLGGGTSGSADTQYFGPGTRLTVL.

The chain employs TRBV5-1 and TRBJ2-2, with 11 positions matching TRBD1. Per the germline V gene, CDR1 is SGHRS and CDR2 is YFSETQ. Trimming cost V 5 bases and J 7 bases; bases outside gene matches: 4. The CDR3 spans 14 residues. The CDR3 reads CASSGQGANGELFF. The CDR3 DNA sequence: TGCGCCAGCAGTGGACAGGGGGCAAACGGGGAGCTGTTTTTT.

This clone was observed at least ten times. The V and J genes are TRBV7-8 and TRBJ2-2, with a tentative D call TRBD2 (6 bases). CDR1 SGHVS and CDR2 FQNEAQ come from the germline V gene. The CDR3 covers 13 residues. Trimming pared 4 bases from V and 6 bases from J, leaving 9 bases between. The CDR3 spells CASSSRRAGELFF. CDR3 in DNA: TGTGCCAGCAGCTCCCGGAGGGCCGGGGAGCTGTTTTTT.

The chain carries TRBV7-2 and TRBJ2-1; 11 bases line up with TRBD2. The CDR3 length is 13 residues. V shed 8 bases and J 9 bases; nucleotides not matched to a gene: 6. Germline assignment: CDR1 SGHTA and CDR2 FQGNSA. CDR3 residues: CASLLAGASEQFF. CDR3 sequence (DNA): TGTGCCAGCCTACTAGCGGGGGCGAGTGAGCAGTTCTTC.

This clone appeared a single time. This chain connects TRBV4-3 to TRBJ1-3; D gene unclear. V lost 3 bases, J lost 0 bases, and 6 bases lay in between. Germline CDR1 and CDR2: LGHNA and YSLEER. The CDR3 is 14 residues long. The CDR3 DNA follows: TGCGCCAGCAGCCAGACCTACTCTGGAAACACCATATATTTT. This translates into CASSQTYSGNTIYF.

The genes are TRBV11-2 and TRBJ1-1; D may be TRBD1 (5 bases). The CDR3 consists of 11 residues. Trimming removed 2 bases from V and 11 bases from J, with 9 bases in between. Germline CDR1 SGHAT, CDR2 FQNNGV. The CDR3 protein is CASSLRRGAFF. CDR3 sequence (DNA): TGTGCCAGCAGCTTACGCCGGGGCGCTTTCTTT.

CDR3 amino acids: CASSVRVDTGVGYTF. In DNA form, the CDR3 reads TGTGCCAGCAGCGTCCGAGTTGATACAGGGGTTGGCTACACCTTC. The J gene is TRBJ1-2, the V gene TRBV9, with 7 nucleotides matching TRBD1. Germline loops: CDR1 SGDLS, CDR2 YYNGEE. The length of the CDR3 is 15 residues. V lost 2 bases and J lost 7; bases outside the gene matches: 11. Together with reference TRBV9 and TRBJ1-2, the CDR3 gives the full variable domain: DSGVTQTPKHLITATGQRVTLRCSPRSGDLSVYWYQQSLDQGLQFLIQYYNGEERAKGNILERFSAQQFPDLHSELNLSSLELGDSALYFCASSVRVDTGVGYTFGSGTRLTVV.

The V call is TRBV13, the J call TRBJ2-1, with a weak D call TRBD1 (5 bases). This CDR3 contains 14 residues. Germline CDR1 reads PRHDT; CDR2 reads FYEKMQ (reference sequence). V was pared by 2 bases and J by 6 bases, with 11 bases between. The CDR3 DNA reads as TGTGCCAGCAGCTTACCCCCAGGGCGCAATGAGCAGTTCTTC. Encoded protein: CASSLPPGRNEQFF.

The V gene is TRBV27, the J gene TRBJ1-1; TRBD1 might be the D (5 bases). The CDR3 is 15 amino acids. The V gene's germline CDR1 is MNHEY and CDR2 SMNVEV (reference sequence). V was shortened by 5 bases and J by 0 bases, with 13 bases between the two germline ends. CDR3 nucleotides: TGTGCCAGCAGTGGGAGGACACGATTGAACACTGAAGCTTTCTTT. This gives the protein CASSGRTRLNTEAFF.

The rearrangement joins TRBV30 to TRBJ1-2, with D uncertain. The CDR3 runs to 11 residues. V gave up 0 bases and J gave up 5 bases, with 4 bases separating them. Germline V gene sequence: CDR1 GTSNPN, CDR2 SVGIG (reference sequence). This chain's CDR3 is CAWSVEYGYTF. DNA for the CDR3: TGTGCCTGGAGTGTGGAGTATGGCTACACCTTC.

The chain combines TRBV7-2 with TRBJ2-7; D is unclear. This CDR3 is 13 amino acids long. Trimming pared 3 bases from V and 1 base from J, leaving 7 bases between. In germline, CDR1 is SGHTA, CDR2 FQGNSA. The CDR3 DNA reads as TGTGCCAGCAGCTTCCAAAATTCCTACGAGCAGTACTTC. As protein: CASSFQNSYEQYF.

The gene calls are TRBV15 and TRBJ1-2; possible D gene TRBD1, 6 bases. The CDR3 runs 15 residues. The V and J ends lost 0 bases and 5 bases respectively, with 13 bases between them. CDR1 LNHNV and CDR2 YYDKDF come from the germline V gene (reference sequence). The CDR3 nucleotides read TGTGCCACCAGCAGAGATGGGGGCGCCCCGTATGGCTACACCTTC. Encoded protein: CATSRDGGAPYGYTF.

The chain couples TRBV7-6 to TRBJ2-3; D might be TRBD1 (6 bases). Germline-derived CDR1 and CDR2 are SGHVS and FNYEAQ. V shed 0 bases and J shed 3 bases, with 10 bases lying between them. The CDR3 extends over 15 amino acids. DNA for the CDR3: TGTGCCAGCAGCTTAGCGGACAGCGAGACAGATACGCAGTATTTT. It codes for CASSLADSETDTQYF. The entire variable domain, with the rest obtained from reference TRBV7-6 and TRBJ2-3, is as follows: GAGVSQSPRYKVTKRGQDVALRCDPISGHVSLYWYRQALGQGPEFLTYFNYEAQQDKSGLPNDRFSAERPEGSISTLTIQRTEQRDSAMYRCASSLADSETDTQYFGPGTRLTVL.

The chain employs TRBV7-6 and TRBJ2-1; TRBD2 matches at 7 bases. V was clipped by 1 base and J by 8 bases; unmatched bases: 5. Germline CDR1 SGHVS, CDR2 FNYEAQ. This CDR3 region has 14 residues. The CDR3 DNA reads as TGTGCCAGCAGCTTAGGGACTAGTAGCTATGAGCAGTTCTTC. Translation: CASSLGTSSYEQFF. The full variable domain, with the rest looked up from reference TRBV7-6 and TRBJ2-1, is GAGVSQSPRYKVTKRGQDVALRCDPISGHVSLYWYRQALGQGPEFLTYFNYEAQQDKSGLPNDRFSAERPEGSISTLTIQRTEQRDSAMYRCASSLGTSSYEQFFGPGTRLTVL.

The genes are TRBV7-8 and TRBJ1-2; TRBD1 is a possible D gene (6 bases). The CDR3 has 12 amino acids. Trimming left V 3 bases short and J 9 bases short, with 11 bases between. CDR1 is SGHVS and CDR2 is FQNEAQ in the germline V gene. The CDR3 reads CASSFTGYRYTF. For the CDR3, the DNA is TGTGCCAGCAGCTTCACAGGGTATCGCTACACCTTC.

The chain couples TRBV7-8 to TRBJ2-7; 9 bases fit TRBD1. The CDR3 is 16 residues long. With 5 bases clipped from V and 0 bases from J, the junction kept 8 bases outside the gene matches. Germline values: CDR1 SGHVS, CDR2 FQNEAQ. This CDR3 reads CASSARTGVTSYEQYF. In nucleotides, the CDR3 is TGTGCCAGCAGCGCCCGGACAGGGGTGACCTCCTACGAGCAGTACTTC.

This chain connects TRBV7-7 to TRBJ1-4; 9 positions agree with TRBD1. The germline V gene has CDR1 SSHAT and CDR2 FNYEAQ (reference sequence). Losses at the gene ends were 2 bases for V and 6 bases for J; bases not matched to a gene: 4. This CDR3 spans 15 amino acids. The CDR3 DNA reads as TGTGCCAGCAGCTTACTAGGACAGGGGTATGAAAAACTGTTTTTT. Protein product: CASSLLGQGYEKLFF.

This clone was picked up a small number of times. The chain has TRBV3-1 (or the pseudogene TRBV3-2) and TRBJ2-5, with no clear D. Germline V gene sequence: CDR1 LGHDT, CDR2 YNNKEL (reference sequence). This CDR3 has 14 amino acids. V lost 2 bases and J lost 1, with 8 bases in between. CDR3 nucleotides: TGTGCCAGCAGCCAAAGCGAGACCCAAGAGACCCAGTACTTC. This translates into CASSQSETQETQYF.